These 14 T cell receptor beta chains originate from one sample sequenced in a study of Ad26.COV2.S vaccination and SARS-CoV-2 variants. The treatment is: some 20 received Ad26.COV2.S at low or high dose, single or two shots; about five received placebo; per-sample allocation not given. Collection of the samples took place on day 63 after the first injection of vaccine or placebo. The assay was immunoSEQ multiplex PCR, and TCRdb's table has in-frame clones only and misses some. This sample has 350,000 to 500,000 clones, with over 75% found just once. The sample here was peripheral blood, taken in a trial of Ad26.COV2.S vaccine versus placebo. The receptors originated from a person aged 18 to 59 who received the Ad26.COV2.S COVID-19 vaccine or a placebo.

This rearrangement joins TRBV4-3 to TRBJ2-3; TRBD2 is a possible D gene (5 bases). Germline values: CDR1 LGHNA, CDR2 YSLEER. V lost 0 bases and J 1 base, leaving 8 bases between the germline ends. The CDR3 is 15 residues long. In nucleotides, the CDR3 is TGCGCCAGCAGCCAAGATCGGGGTCGCACAGATACGCAGTATTTT. Protein product: CASSQDRGRTDTQYF.

This chain links TRBV29-1 with TRBJ2-3, with 7 bases lining up with TRBD1. Germline V CDR1 and CDR2: SQVTM, ANQGSEA. The CDR3 extends over 13 amino acids. The CDR3 nucleotides are TGCAGGAGTAGGGGGCCGGGAACAGATACGCAGTATTTT. Protein: CRSRGPGTDTQYF.

V usage is TRBV5-4 and J usage is TRBJ2-5; 9 bases line up with TRBD2. The CDR3 totals 17 residues. V trimming: 3 bases; J trimming: 4 bases; junction bases outside the gene matches: 13. CDR1 and CDR2 from the germline V gene are SGHNT and YYREEE (reference sequence). The DNA for the CDR3 is TGTGCCAGCAGCTCGGAGTGGATCGGAGCGGGGGGAGAGACCCAGTACTTC. It translates to CASSSEWIGAGGETQYF. The complete variable domain, with remaining parts taken from reference TRBV5-4 and TRBJ2-5, reads ETGVTQSPTHLIKTRGQQVTLRCSSQSGHNTVSWYQQALGQGPQFIFQYYREEENGRGNFPPRFSGLQFPNYSSELNVNALELDDSALYLCASSSEWIGAGGETQYFGPGTRLLVL.

The chain couples TRBV29-1 to TRBJ2-3, with D tentatively TRBD1 or TRBD2 (5 bases each). Looked up from germline, CDR1 is SQVTM and CDR2 is ANQGSEA. The V end lost 2 bases, the J end lost 1 base, and 10 bases lay between the germline ends. CDR3 length: 14 amino acids. The CDR3 protein is CSVEQGAGTDTQYF. The CDR3 DNA sequence: TGCAGCGTTGAACAGGGAGCAGGCACAGATACGCAGTATTTT.

The chain couples TRBV7-8 to TRBJ1-4; D gene ambiguous. Trimming took off 5 bases at V and 0 bases at J, with 7 bases between the two ends. Germline values: CDR1 SGHVS, CDR2 FQNEAQ. The CDR3 is made up of 14 amino acids. The CDR3 bases are TGTGCCAGCAGCGGTCTTGCAACTAATGAAAAACTGTTTTTT. It is translated as CASSGLATNEKLFF. Supplemented by reference TRBV7-8 and TRBJ1-4, the full variable domain reads GAGVSQSPRYKVAKRGQDVALRCDPISGHVSLFWYQQALGQGPEFLTYFQNEAQLDKSGLPSDRFFAERPEGSVSTLKIQRTQQEDSAVYLCASSGLATNEKLFFGSGTQLSVL.

The chain couples TRBV5-6 to TRBJ2-5; 8 bases align to TRBD1. The germline V gene has CDR1 SGHDT and CDR2 YYEEEE. The CDR3 contains 13 residues. V lost 5 bases to trimming and J lost 5 bases; unmatched junction nucleotides: 5. CDR3 DNA sequence: TGTGCCAGCAGTTTCAGGGGGCCGGAGACCCAGTACTTC. Translating gives CASSFRGPETQYF.

CDR3 sequence (DNA): TGCGCCAGCAGCGTTCCCCCGGGACAGGCGTACACAGATACGCAGTATTTT. It translates to CASSVPPGQAYTDTQYF. This chain connects TRBV4-1 to TRBJ2-3; 8 positions match TRBD1. The CDR3 runs 17 residues. Trimming removed 5 bases from V and 2 bases from J; junction bases left unmatched: 12. Germline V CDR1 and CDR2: MGHRA, YSYEKL.

The chain is built from TRBV11-2 and TRBJ2-3; D may be TRBD1 (6 bases). The V gene lost 2 bases and the J gene lost 7 bases, with 16 bases spanning the gap. CDR1 and CDR2 (germline): SGHAT, FQNNGV. CDR3 length equals 15 residues. The CDR3 nucleotides read TGTGCCAGCAGCTTACTTCAGGGGTCTAGCAATACGCAGTATTTT. This sequence encodes CASSLLQGSSNTQYF.

CDR3 sequence: CASSWVGTGELFF. The CDR3 region has the DNA TGTGCCAGTAGCTGGGTGGGCACCGGGGAGCTGTTTTTT. This chain links TRBV19 with TRBJ2-2; D remains unclear. The CDR3 is made up of 13 amino acids. V lost 6 bases and J lost 4, with 9 bases in between. Germline CDR1 reads LNHDA; CDR2 reads SQIVND (reference sequence).

The chain employs TRBV4-3 and TRBJ1-1; 8 bases are a match to TRBD1. The CDR3 is made up of 13 amino acids. J was trimmed by 7 bases and V by 3 bases; bases with no gene match: 4. CDR1 and CDR2 from the germline V gene are LGHNA and YSLEER. The CDR3 DNA sequence: TGCGCCAGCAGCCATAACGGACAGGGTGAAGCTTTCTTT. It encodes CASSHNGQGEAFF.

The chain is built from TRBV3-1 (or the pseudogene TRBV3-2) and TRBJ1-5; D ambiguous. Germline CDR1 reads LGHDT; CDR2 reads YNNKEL (reference sequence). Trimming stripped 6 bases from V and 2 bases from J, with 17 bases between. This CDR3 comprises 16 residues. DNA for the CDR3: TGTGCCAGCAGACTATTCATTCCCGCGGGCAATCAGCCCCAGCATTTT. As protein: CASRLFIPAGNQPQHF.

This clone is a singleton in its sample. The chain combines TRBV11-1 with TRBJ1-2; D ambiguous. Trimming stripped 7 bases from V and 2 bases from J, with 17 bases between. This CDR3 contains 15 residues. CDR1 SGHAT and CDR2 FQDESV come from the germline V gene (reference sequence). This chain's CDR3 is CASNQTIRFNYGYTF. In DNA form, the CDR3 reads TGTGCCAGCAACCAAACGATCAGGTTCAACTATGGCTACACCTTC.

The chain combines TRBV5-4 with TRBJ1-2; D gene ambiguous. CDR1 and CDR2 from the germline V gene are SGHNT and YYREEE (reference sequence). The V end was cut by 0 bases, the J end by 0 bases, with 9 bases between. This CDR3 comprises 15 residues. As DNA, the CDR3 is TGTGCCAGCAGCTTGGGGATAGGGACTAACTATGGCTACACCTTC. Translation gives CASSLGIGTNYGYTF.

Points on this clone: Other DNA sequences within the sample encode an identical CDR3. The CDR3 loop reads CASSLGSGANVLTF. Written as DNA, the CDR3 is TGCGCCAGCAGCTTAGGCTCTGGGGCCAACGTCCTGACTTTC. V is TRBV5-1 and J is TRBJ2-6; D unresolved. Per the germline V gene, CDR1 is SGHRS and CDR2 is YFSETQ. The CDR3 sequence is 14 residues long. The V end was cut by 2 bases, the J end by 0 bases, with 3 bases between. The full variable domain, completed using reference TRBV5-1 and TRBJ2-6, is KAGVTQTPRYLIKTRGQQVTLSCSPISGHRSVSWYQQTPGQGLQFLFEYFSETQRNKGNFPGRFSGRQFSNSRSEMNVSTLELGDSALYLCASSLGSGANVLTFGAGSRLTVL.